This T cell receptor (beta chain) was sequenced for a study of OX40 agonist ivuxolimab in advanced cancers. Some clones are missing from TCRdb's copy, which holds only in-frame ones; the method was immunoSEQ multiplex PCR. The sample lists some 80,000 clones, roughly 92% occurring once. Broader study findings: Still undetermined is the antigen specificity of the expanded peripheral T cells.

A note on this clone: Antigen: not known.

The timepoints at which blood was sampled were baseline, cycle 4 day 1, and cycle 7 day 1. CDR1 and CDR2 (germline): SGHVS, FNYEAQ. V was clipped by 5 bases and J by 2 bases, with 5 bases between them. This CDR3 region has 12 residues. The rearrangement uses TRBV7-6 and TRBJ2-3, with D unclear. Sample: CD4+ or CD8+ T cells sorted from blood, taken in a trial of the OX40 agonist ivuxolimab. This clonotype originated in an adult with an advanced solid tumor such as melanoma, head and neck, liver or kidney cancer. The CDR3 coding sequence is TGTGCCAGCAGCGACGTCACAGATACGCAGTATTTT. Amino acids: CASSDVTDTQYF.